This T cell receptor beta chain was obtained from a study of regulatory dendritic cells for organ transplantation. Allogeneic regulatory or mature dendritic cells were co-cultured for under six days with CFSE-labeled sorted T cells at 1:10. Germline trimming cut 8 bases from V and 5 bases from J; bases unmatched to any gene: 6. Germline V gene lookup returns CDR1 MGHDK and CDR2 SYGVNS. The CDR3 has 13 amino acids. The data were produced by immunoSEQ multiplex PCR, yet TCRdb's version contains in-frame clones alone and is incomplete. The sample lists around 5,200 clones, approximately 74% seen once, with 15% to 20% in the top ten. A note on this clone: The antigen is not known.

Overall study results and limits: Alloreactive memory CD8+ T cell pools varied considerably between individuals.

Sequenced: memory CD8+ T cells from blood cultured with regulatory dendritic cells. Subset specified: CD45RO+ memory T cells. The clonotype originates from a human donor in good health. J is TRBJ2-5 and V is TRBV25-1; 9 nucleotides agree with TRBD1. The CDR3 DNA is TGTGCCAGCGGCTACGGGACAGGGGAGACCCAGTACTTC. Protein product: CASGYGTGETQYF. The full variable domain, rest sourced from reference TRBV25-1 and TRBJ2-5, is EADIYQTPRYLVIGTGKKITLECSQTMGHDKMYWYQQDPGMELHLIHYSYGVNSTEKGDLSSESTVSRIRTEHFPLTLESARPSHTSQYLCASGYGTGETQYFGPGTRLLVL.